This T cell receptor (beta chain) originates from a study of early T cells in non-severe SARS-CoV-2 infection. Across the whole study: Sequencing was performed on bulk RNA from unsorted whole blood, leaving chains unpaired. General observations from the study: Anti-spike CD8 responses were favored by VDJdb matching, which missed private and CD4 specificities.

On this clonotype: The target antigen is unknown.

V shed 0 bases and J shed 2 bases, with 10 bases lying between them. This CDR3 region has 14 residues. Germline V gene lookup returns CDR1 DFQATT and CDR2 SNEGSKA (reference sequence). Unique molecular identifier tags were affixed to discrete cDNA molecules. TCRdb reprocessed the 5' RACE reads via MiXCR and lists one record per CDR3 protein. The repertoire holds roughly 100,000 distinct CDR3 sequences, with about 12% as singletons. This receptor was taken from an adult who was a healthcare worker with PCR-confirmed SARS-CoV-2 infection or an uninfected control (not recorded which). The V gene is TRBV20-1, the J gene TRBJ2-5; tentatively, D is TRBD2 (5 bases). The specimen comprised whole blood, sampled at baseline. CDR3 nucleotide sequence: TGCAGTGCTAGAGATATCAGCGGTCAAGAGACCCAGTACTTC. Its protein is CSARDISGQETQYF.